The entry below gives a single T cell receptor (beta chain) sequence along with its context. There are 15 residues in the CDR3. V lost 1 base and J 1 base, leaving 10 bases between the germline ends. The germline V gene encodes CDR1 MGHRA and CDR2 YSYEKL. This entry is derived from a study of blood T cell repertoires in COVID-19. The wider study: The samples span acute and convalescent COVID-19 from the United States, Italy and Spain. Sources were T cells, B-cell-depleted T cells, or PBMCs; the material itself was cDNA or gDNA.

Original analysis: Estimated nucleated cell counts came from reference gene primer amplification. TCRdb's copy holds only in-frame clones and misses some; the assay was immunoSEQ multiplex PCR. That table is the source of V, J and clone size, and D and trimming were worked out from the DNA. The repertoire holds about 270,000 clones, approximately 88% seen once, with about 1.6% in the top ten. The sample taken for sequencing was peripheral blood. V gene TRBV4-1 combines with J gene TRBJ2-5; D is possibly TRBD2 (6 bases). This clonotype was sampled from a human donor with COVID-19, enrolled during active disease. The donor label of this sample is uncertain. The chain's CDR3 is CASSQGAGSQETQYF. CDR3 DNA sequence: TGCGCCAGCAGCCAAGGAGCGGGTAGCCAAGAGACCCAGTACTTC.